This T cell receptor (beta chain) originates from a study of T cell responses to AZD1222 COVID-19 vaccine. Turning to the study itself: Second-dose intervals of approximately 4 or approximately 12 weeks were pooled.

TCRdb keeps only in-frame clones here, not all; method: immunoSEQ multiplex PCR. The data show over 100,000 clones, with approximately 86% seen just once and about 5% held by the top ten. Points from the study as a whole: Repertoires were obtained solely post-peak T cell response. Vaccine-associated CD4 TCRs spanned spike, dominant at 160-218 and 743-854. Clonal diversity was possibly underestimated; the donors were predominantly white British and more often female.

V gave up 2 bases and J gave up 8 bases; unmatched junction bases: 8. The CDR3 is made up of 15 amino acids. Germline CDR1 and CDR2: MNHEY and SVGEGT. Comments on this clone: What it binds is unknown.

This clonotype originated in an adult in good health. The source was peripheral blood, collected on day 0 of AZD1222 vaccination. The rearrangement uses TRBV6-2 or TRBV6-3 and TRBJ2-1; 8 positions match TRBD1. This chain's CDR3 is CASSYAAGGKDEQFF. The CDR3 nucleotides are TGTGCCAGCAGTTACGCGGCAGGGGGCAAGGATGAGCAGTTCTTC.